The clone carrying this T cell receptor beta chain was counted many times. This specimen comes from a study of T cells after posttransplantation cyclophosphamide. The protocol was immunoSEQ multiplex PCR, while the TCRdb copy is restricted to in-frame clones and leaves out a portion. The repertoire consists of 20,000 to 30,000 clones, none detected only once. The source of this sequence is a woman between 50 and 59 years old in good health, CMV-negative, and a related stem cell transplant donor. Sequenced material: PBMCs.

CDR3 nucleotides: TGTGCCAGCAGCCCATGGGGTTCAGGGGCCAGCACAGATACGCAGTATTTT. It codes for CASSPWGSGASTDTQYF. The chain couples TRBV11-1 to TRBJ2-3; the D gene is possibly TRBD1 (6 bases). The CDR3 extends over 17 amino acids. Trimming shortened V by 5 bases and J by 0 bases, and 18 bases separated the two germline ends. Germline V CDR1 and CDR2: SGHAT, FQDESV (reference sequence).